This T cell receptor (beta chain) is drawn from a study of radiotherapy plus CTLA-4 blockade in lung cancer. Findings and caveats of the study: Interferon-beta, together with early blood T cell clone dynamics, reportedly best predicted response.

The CDR3 is 16 amino acids. V was clipped by 0 bases and J by 4 bases, with 16 bases between them. Germline CDR1 and CDR2: LGHNT and FRNRAP. A note on this clone: Antigen: not known.

Ipilimumab CTLA-4 blockade and focal radiation were given to patients with chemo-refractory metastatic non-small-cell lung cancer. Using immunoSEQ multiplex PCR, the repertoire was profiled, and TCRdb retains in-frame clones only, with some absent. Of 65,000 to 95,000 clones listed, around 87% are singletons. The receptor was isolated from a human donor with non-small cell lung cancer that progressed on radiotherapy plus ipilimumab. This material consisted of peripheral blood, taken from a patient treated with radiotherapy plus ipilimumab. V and J are TRBV12-5 and TRBJ2-7, with D perhaps being TRBD1 or TRBD2 (6 bases each). CDR3 sequence: CASGLVEGEVRYEQYF. The CDR3 DNA sequence: TGTGCTAGTGGTTTGGTAGAGGGGGAGGTGCGATACGAGCAGTACTTC.